A selection of T cell receptor beta chains follows, all from one sample in a study of blood T cells in healthy people across ages. TCRdb independently ran MiXCR on the 5' RACE reads; one entry per CDR3 protein. This repertoire shows over a million distinct CDR3 sequences, 42% found once; its top ten account for approximately 7.9%. Sample: blood. These receptors were obtained from a woman under 30 in good health. Each CDR3 is given with its conserved first and last residue. A D gene is named only where the DNA matches it firmly. Not all rows give a size; the values are once, few, many and, for expanded clones, a class.

>TRBV27|NA|TRBJ2-1|TRBD1
CASSPEGARLNEQFF
TGTGCCAGCAGTCCAGAGGGGGCTAGACTCAATGAGCAGTTCTTC
>TRBV4-2|once|TRBJ2-2|NA
CASSQPIHGPGHFTGELFF
TGTGCCAGCAGCCAACCCATACACGGCCCGGGACATTTCACCGGGGAGCTGTTTTTT
>TRBV5-1|NA|TRBJ2-7|NA
CASNLGYEQYF
TGCGCCAGCAACTTGGGGTACGAGCAGTACTTC
>TRBV2|few|TRBJ2-3|NA
CATSDTQYF
TGTGCCACCTCAGATACGCAGTATTTT
>TRBV11-2|few|TRBJ2-3|NA
CASSLPEGTQITDTQYF
TGTGCCAGCAGCTTGCCCGAGGGGACTCAGATTACAGATACGCAGTATTTT
>TRBV7-2|many|TRBJ2-3|TRBD2
CASSDLAGVPDTQYF
TGTGCCAGCAGCGACTTAGCGGGAGTTCCAGATACGCAGTATTTT
>TRBV29-1|NA|TRBJ2-1|NA
CSNRRAGDNEQFF
TGCAGCAACCGGAGGGCTGGGGATAATGAGCAGTTCTTC
>TRBV12-3/TRBV12-4|few|TRBJ1-3|NA
CASSGTGPIADTIYF
TGTGCCAGCAGTGGAACGGGACCGATAGCAGACACCATATATTTT
>TRBV28|NA|TRBJ1-6|NA
CASTSPPGGNSPLHF
TGTGCCAGCACGTCGCCCCCCGGGGGCAATTCACCCCTCCACTTT
>TRBV6-1|NA|TRBJ2-2|NA
CASTPGPGVGELFF
TGTGCCAGCACCCCCGGCCCCGGAGTCGGGGAGCTTTTTTTT
>TRBV20-1|NA|TRBJ2-1|NA
CSARSALGLVFF
TGCAGTGCCCGCTCCGCCTTAGGGCTAGTGTTCTTC
>TRBV10-3|few|TRBJ1-2|NA
CAISESVRDYGYTF
TGTGCCATCAGTGAATCAGTCAGGGACTATGGCTACACCTTC
>TRBV6-1|NA|TRBJ2-5|TRBD1
CTSSAGQGGRETQYF
TGTACCAGCAGTGCAGGACAGGGCGGTAGGGAGACCCAGTACTTC
>TRBV3-1|NA|TRBJ1-6|TRBD1
CASSQAGSQGKSPLHF
TGTGCCAGCAGCCAAGCTGGGTCACAGGGGAAATCACCCCTCCACTTT
>TRBV7-9|NA|TRBJ1-4|NA
CASSLATGNEKLFF
TGTGCCAGCAGCTTAGCAACAGGGAATGAAAAACTGTTTTTT
>TRBV5-1|NA|TRBJ2-5|NA
CASSWRGSEETQYF
TGCGCCAGCAGCTGGAGGGGGTCCGAGGAGACCCAGTACTTC
>TRBV5-1|NA|TRBJ2-5|TRBD1
CASSVGTGGFQETQYF
TGCGCCAGCAGCGTCGGGACAGGGGGCTTCCAAGAGACCCAGTACTTC
>TRBV27|NA|TRBJ2-7|TRBD2
CASSSAGRASYDEQYF
TGTGCCAGCAGTTCCGCGGGGAGGGCCTCCTACGATGAGCAGTACTTC
>TRBV20-1|NA|TRBJ2-1|NA
CSARDGEGPSEQFF
TGCAGTGCTAGAGATGGAGAGGGCCCGAGTGAGCAGTTCTTC
>TRBV2|once|TRBJ2-2|NA
CASSGGPRGELFF
TGTGCCAGCAGTGGGGGGCCGCGCGGGGAGCTGTTTTTT
>TRBV7-9|NA|TRBJ2-7|NA
CAGSPGISHEQYF
TGTGCCGGCAGCCCAGGGATAAGCCACGAGCAGTACTTC
>TRBV10-3|NA|TRBJ1-6|NA
CAISGSLTDSPLHF
TGTGCCATCAGCGGCAGTTTGACGGACTCACCCCTCCACTTT
>TRBV28|few|TRBJ1-2|TRBD1
CASSFPPTGAYGYTF
TGTGCCAGCAGTTTCCCTCCGACAGGGGCCTATGGCTACACCTTC
>TRBV29-1|NA|TRBJ2-6|NA
CSGAESSGANVLTF
TGCAGCGGGGCGGAGAGCTCTGGGGCCAACGTCCTGACTTTC
>TRBV20-1|NA|TRBJ2-3|TRBD2
CSDLGLAGGPDTQYF
TGCAGTGACTTGGGACTAGCGGGGGGGCCGGATACGCAGTATTTT
>TRBV7-2|NA|TRBJ2-1|NA
CASSLNFFVTGPFYEQFF
TGTGCCAGCAGCTTAAATTTCTTTGTAACAGGGCCCTTCTATGAGCAGTTCTTC
>TRBV27|few|TRBJ2-7|NA
CASSLFGQVIYEQYF
TGTGCCAGCAGTTTATTTGGGCAGGTGATTTACGAGCAGTACTTC
>TRBV6-6|NA|TRBJ2-3|NA
CASSALRYTQYF
TGTGCCAGCAGCGCCTTGCGGTATACGCAGTATTTT
>TRBV2|NA|TRBJ2-5|NA
CASKQDNNEQYF
TGTGCCAGCAAACAGGATAACAATGAGCAGTACTTC
>TRBV5-1|few|TRBJ2-7|NA
CASSRDGSRSYEQYF
TGCGCCAGCAGCCGGGATGGCTCCCGCTCCTACGAGCAGTACTTC
>TRBV29-1|few|TRBJ2-1|TRBD2
CSVGPRLANNEQFF
TGCAGCGTTGGCCCCAGACTAGCGAACAATGAGCAGTTCTTC
>TRBV4-1|few|TRBJ1-2|NA
CASSQVGGLGYTF
TGCGCCAGCAGCCAAGTCGGGGGGCTCGGCTACACCTTC
>TRBV6-1|NA|TRBJ1-2|NA
CASSGARQSLNYGYTF
TGTGCCAGCAGTGGAGCGCGCCAGTCCCTTAACTATGGCTACACCTTC
>TRBV5-5|NA|TRBJ1-1|NA
CASSLAWTEAFF
TGTGCCAGCAGCTTGGCTTGGACTGAAGCTTTCTTT
>TRBV20-1|few|TRBJ1-5|TRBD1
CSAQPAGGLFQPQHF
TGCAGTGCCCAACCGGCAGGGGGTCTTTTTCAGCCCCAGCATTTT
>TRBV6-5|NA|TRBJ1-2|NA
CASSYGDSYTF
TGTGCCAGCAGTTACGGGGATAGCTACACCTTC
>TRBV27|NA|TRBJ2-3|NA
CASSTPPSGTDTQYF
TGTGCCAGCAGTACCCCCCCCTCAGGTACAGATACGCAGTATTTT
>TRBV7-2|NA|TRBJ2-7|NA
CASSPSRSLYEQYF
TGTGCCAGCAGCCCTAGCAGGTCGTTGTACGAGCAGTACTTC
>TRBV11-3|NA|TRBJ2-1|TRBD2
CASSLGRESSYNEQFF
TGTGCCAGCAGCTTAGGGCGGGAGAGCTCCTACAATGAGCAGTTCTTC
>TRBV27|NA|TRBJ1-1|NA
CASSPARQGGEAFF
TGTGCCAGCAGCCCGGCCAGGCAGGGAGGTGAAGCTTTCTTT
>TRBV27|NA|TRBJ1-1|TRBD1
CAIPTGLNTEAFF
TGTGCCATCCCGACAGGGCTGAACACTGAAGCTTTCTTT
>TRBV7-8|NA|TRBJ2-3|NA
CASSLARASTDTQYF
TGTGCCAGCAGCTTAGCTCGGGCGAGCACAGATACGCAGTATTTT
>TRBV28|NA|TRBJ1-2|NA
CASSSTGGWDVHNYGYTF
TGTGCCAGCAGCTCTACTGGCGGATGGGACGTTCATAACTATGGCTACACCTTC
>TRBV7-6|once|TRBJ2-1|TRBD2
CASSLTAGDNEQFF
TGTGCCAGCAGCTTAACGGCGGGGGACAATGAGCAGTTCTTC
>TRBV18|NA|TRBJ1-1|NA
CASSLNRDPAEAFF
TGTGCCAGCTCGCTTAATAGGGATCCGGCTGAAGCTTTCTTT
>TRBV6-2/TRBV6-3|NA|TRBJ2-7|TRBD2
CASRRRDYSYEQYF
TGTGCCAGCAGGAGAAGGGACTACTCCTACGAGCAGTACTTC